The clone carrying this TCR beta chain has ten or more counts. As yet, its antigen is unknown. Participating donors were healthy, HIV-negative adults free of recent acute infections or vaccinations. The sample is drawn from a study of shared clonotypes between healthy human individuals. Study information: Contributing individuals were two females and three males aged 18 to 49. Study-wide results and limits: Naive CD4 clonotypes overlapped across a handful of donors at approximately 4.5%. In general, naive subsets displayed greater estimated richness than memory subsets did.

CDR3 length: 15 residues. The V gene lost 5 bases and the J gene lost 0 bases, with 13 bases spanning the gap. From germline, CDR1 is SGHTA and CDR2 FQGNSA. Clones were read by immunoSEQ multiplex PCR, and TCRdb kept only the in-frame ones, dropping some. The table includes 1 million to 1.3 million clones, around 78% detected once. The TCR sequence derives from a man younger than 35 in good health. Some clones in this sample may be carry-over from other donors' samples. Sequenced material: memory CD4+ T cells from PBMCs. The subset: CD45RA-negative fraction. The chain uses TRBV7-2 and TRBJ1-2; D is possibly TRBD1 (6 bases). The CDR3 DNA reads TGTGCCAGCAGCCCGGGGGGGACATCTAACTATGGCTACACCTTC. Amino acids: CASSPGGTSNYGYTF.